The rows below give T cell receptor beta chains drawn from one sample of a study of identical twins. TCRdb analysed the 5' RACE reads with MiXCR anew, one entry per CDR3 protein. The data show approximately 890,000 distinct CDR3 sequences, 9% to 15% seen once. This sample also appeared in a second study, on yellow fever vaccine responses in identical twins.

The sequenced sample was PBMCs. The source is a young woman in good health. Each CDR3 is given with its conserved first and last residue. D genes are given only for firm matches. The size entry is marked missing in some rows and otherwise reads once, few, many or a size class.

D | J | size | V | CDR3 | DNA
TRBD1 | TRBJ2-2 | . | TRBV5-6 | CASSPAGQGAAGELFF | TGTGCCAGCAGCCCGGCGGGACAGGGGGCGGCCGGGGAGCTGTTTTTT
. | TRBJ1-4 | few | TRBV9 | CASSPRQQANEKLFF | TGTGCCAGCAGCCCCCGACAGCAGGCTAATGAAAAACTGTTTTTT
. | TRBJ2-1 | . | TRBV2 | CASSVAGGLSDEQFF | TGTGCCAGCAGCGTTGCAGGGGGACTTTCGGATGAGCAGTTCTTC
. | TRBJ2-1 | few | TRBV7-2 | CASSTATFTQFF | TGTGCCAGCAGCACCGCCACCTTTACACAGTTCTTC
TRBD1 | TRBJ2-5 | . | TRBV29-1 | CSVGDSLWTQYF | TGCAGCGTTGGGGACAGCCTTTGGACCCAGTACTTC
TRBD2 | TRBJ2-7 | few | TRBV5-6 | CASIGGLAGAGYEQYF | TGTGCCAGCATCGGGGGACTAGCGGGAGCAGGGTACGAGCAGTACTTC
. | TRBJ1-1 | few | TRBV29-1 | CSAPGIEDSWANTEAFF | TGCAGCGCCCCAGGGATTGAGGATTCCTGGGCGAACACTGAAGCTTTCTTT
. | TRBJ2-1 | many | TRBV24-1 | CATSDLNVGLNEQFF | TGTGCCACCAGTGATCTGAATGTTGGGCTCAATGAGCAGTTCTTC
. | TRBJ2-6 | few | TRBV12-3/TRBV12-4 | CASSARAGGANVLTF | TGTGCCAGCAGTGCCCGGGCAGGAGGGGCCAACGTCCTGACTTTC
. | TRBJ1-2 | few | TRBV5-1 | CASSLDGGRGGYTF | TGCGCCAGCAGCTTGGATGGAGGCCGGGGTGGCTACACCTTC
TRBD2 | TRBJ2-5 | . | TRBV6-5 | CASSYPERERGETQYF | TGTGCCAGCAGTTATCCAGAGCGGGAGAGGGGAGAGACCCAGTACTTC
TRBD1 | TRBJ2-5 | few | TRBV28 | CASSQLGQGAPLQETQYF | TGTGCCAGCAGTCAACTTGGACAGGGGGCGCCCTTGCAGGAGACCCAGTACTTC
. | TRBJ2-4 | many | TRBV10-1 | CASSEAGAKNIQYF | TGCGCCAGCAGTGAGGCTGGGGCCAAAAACATTCAGTACTTC
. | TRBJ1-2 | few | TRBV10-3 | CAITATGNPNYGYTF | TGTGCCATCACCGCCACCGGGAACCCTAACTATGGCTACACCTTC
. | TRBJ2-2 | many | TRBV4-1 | CASSRPGGNTGELFF | TGCGCCAGCAGCCGTCCTGGTGGTAACACCGGGGAGCTGTTTTTT
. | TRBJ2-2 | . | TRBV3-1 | CASSHLAGPGELFF | TGTGCCAGCAGCCATTTGGCGGGGCCCGGGGAGCTGTTTTTT
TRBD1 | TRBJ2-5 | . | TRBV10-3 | CAISLIQGARETQYF | TGTGCCATCAGCCTAATACAGGGGGCGAGGGAGACCCAGTACTTC
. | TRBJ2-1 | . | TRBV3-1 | CASSQVRLNNEQFF | TGTGCCAGCAGCCAAGTGAGGCTGAACAATGAGCAGTTCTTC